This T cell receptor beta chain was captured by sequencing in a study of PD-1 blockade in classical Hodgkin lymphoma. Study-level background: The study gave patients nivolumab 3 mg/kg intravenously every 2 weeks. Whole-study findings and limits: As was reported, newly diagnosed patients showed lower baseline TCR diversity than healthy donors did. Nivolumab initiated under 1 year post-ASCT led to patient exclusion. With CD4+ cells, TCR diversity rose significantly by C4D1, but not with CD8+ cells.

The CDR3 spans 16 residues. Every one of the patients relapsed after autologous stem cell transplantation (brentuximab vedotin exposure was variable). The CD4+ T cells used were purified from thawed PBMCs through magnetic negative selection. This clone appeared once. The antigen is undetermined. Data came from immunoSEQ multiplex PCR; TCRdb stores just in-frame clones and leaves some out. The repertoire holds around 36,000 clones, with around 90% as singletons. The source is a human donor with classical Hodgkin lymphoma. The genes are TRBV21-1 and TRBJ2-3; the table's D call TRBD1 went unverified against the DNA. TRBV21-1 is classified as a pseudogene. This sample comprised CD4+ T cells from blood, obtained at baseline. The CDR3 DNA reads as TGTGCCAGCAGCCCGCCAGGTGGCGACAGCACAGATACGCAGTATTTT. Protein product: CASSPPGGDSTDTQYF.